A selection of T cell receptor beta chains follows, all from one sample in a study of CD4 and CD8 cells across lung adenocarcinoma regions. Each CDR3 protein is one row after TCRdb ran MiXCR on the PCR reads. The profile covers some 22,000 distinct CDR3 sequences, with about 51% appearing a single time and around a fifth taken by the ten largest. Sequenced sample: CD4+ T cells from the center of a lung tumor. All receptors derive from a male donor with lung adenocarcinoma. The CD4 and CD8 labels of this study may be unreliable. Both conserved end residues are part of each CDR3. A D gene is named only where the DNA matches it firmly. Clone size is not always given. Where it is, it says once, few, many or a class for expanded clones.

j_call	clone_size	v_call	d_call	cdr3_nt	cdr3_aa
TRBJ2-5	few	TRBV7-6	.	TGTGCCAGCAGCTTCCTCAAGGGTTATGGGATGGAGACCCAGTACTTC	CASSFLKGYGMETQYF
TRBJ1-2	many	TRBV10-2	TRBD1	TGCGCCAGCCTAAGGACAGGGAGCACACGTGATGGCTACACCTTC	CASLRTGSTRDGYTF
TRBJ2-2	many	TRBV6-1	.	TGTGCCTGCCTAGAATCGAACACCGGGGAGCTGTTTTTT	CACLESNTGELFF
TRBJ2-5	.	TRBV6-1	TRBD1	TGTGCCAGCAGCGATACAGGGGTGGACATCCAGTACTTC	CASSDTGVDIQYF
TRBJ2-1	few	TRBV27	TRBD2	TGTGCCAGCAGTTTATCAGCGGGAGAGGCGTTTATTAATGAGCAGTTCTTC	CASSLSAGEAFINEQFF
TRBJ2-4	.	TRBV10-1	.	TGCGTCAGGAGTCTGGGGGCCAAAAATACTCAGTACTTC	CVRSLGAKNTQYF
TRBJ2-7	.	TRBV27	TRBD2	TGTGCCAGCAGTTTATGGTTCCAGGCTACTAGCGGGAGGGCCGGCTACGAGCAGTACTTC	CASSLWFQATSGRAGYEQYF
TRBJ1-1	.	TRBV7-3	.	TGTGCCAGCAGCTCACAGGGTCGGACTGAAGCTTTCTTT	CASSSQGRTEAFF
TRBJ2-1	.	TRBV29-1	TRBD2	TGCAGCGGTAGACTAGCGGGGGCCAACAATGAGCAGTTCTTC	CSGRLAGANNEQFF
TRBJ2-7	many	TRBV7-6	TRBD1	TGTGCCAGCAGCTCCGGACAGGGACTCGACGAGCAGTACTTC	CASSSGQGLDEQYF
TRBJ2-2	.	TRBV7-2	.	TGTGCCAGCAGCCATTACACCGGGGAGCTGTTTTTT	CASSHYTGELFF
TRBJ2-3	.	TRBV6-1	.	TGTGCCAGCAGGGCAGGGAGCAGCGATAAGCAGTTCTTT	CASRAGSSDKQFF
TRBJ2-3	.	TRBV10-2	TRBD2	TGCGCCAGCAGTGAATTAGCGGGGGGAGTATGCAACGATGAGCAGTATTTC	CASSELAGGVCNDEQYF
TRBJ2-4	few	TRBV10-1	.	TGCGCCAGCAGTGAAGGGCTAGCCTCAGGGGCGTACTTC	CASSEGLASGAYF
TRBJ2-2	.	TRBV6-1	.	TGTGCCAGGAGCCTCCAGTCTGGAATTCCAGAGAAGCTGTATTTT	CARSLQSGIPEKLYF